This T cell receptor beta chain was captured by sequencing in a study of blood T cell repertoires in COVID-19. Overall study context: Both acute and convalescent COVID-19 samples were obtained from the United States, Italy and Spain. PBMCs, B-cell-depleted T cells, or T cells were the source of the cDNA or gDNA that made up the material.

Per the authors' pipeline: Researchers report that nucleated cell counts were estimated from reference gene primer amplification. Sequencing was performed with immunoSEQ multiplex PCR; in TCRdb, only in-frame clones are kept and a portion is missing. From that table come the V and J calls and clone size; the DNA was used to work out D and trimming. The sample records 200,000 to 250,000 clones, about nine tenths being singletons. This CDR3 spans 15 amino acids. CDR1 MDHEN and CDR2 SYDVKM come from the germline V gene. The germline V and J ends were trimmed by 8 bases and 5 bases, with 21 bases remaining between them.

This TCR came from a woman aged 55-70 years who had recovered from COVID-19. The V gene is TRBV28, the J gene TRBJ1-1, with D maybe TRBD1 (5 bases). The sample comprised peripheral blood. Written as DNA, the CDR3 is TGTGCCAGCCTGGGGGTTAGCGGGGCGGGGACTGAAGCTTTCTTT. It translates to CASLGVSGAGTEAFF.